The next 10 T cell receptor beta chains were all read from a single sample in a study of blood T cell repertoires in COVID-19. TCRdb's table, derived via immunoSEQ multiplex PCR, lists solely in-frame clones and lacks some. The table lists roughly 370,000 clones, 80% to 90% of them singletons. The source material was PBMCs or T cells enriched from blood (not recorded which). All receptors come from a woman between 45 and 65 years old who had recovered from COVID-19.

V usage is TRBV2 and J usage is TRBJ2-1, with TRBD1 matching 9 bases. The CDR3 consists of 15 residues. Germline CDR1 is SNHLY and CDR2 is FYNNEI. V gave up 6 bases and J gave up 13 bases; unmatched junction bases: 16. DNA of the CDR3: TGTGCCAGCAGCCGACCGGGACAGGGATTTGGGAGACAGTTCTTC. It encodes CASSRPGQGFGRQFF.

This clone was found once. J is TRBJ2-1 and V is TRBV18; 10 bases agree with TRBD1. The junction had 6 bases not matched to a gene; V was cut back by 2 bases and J by 8 bases. The CDR3 sequence is 15 residues long. The germline V gene has CDR1 KGHSH and CDR2 LQKENI. This CDR3 reads CASSPTGQGIYEQFF. In DNA, the CDR3 is TGTGCCAGCTCACCAACGGGACAGGGGATATATGAGCAGTTCTTC. Drawing the rest from reference TRBV18 and TRBJ2-1, the complete variable domain is NAGVMQNPRHLVRRRGQEARLRCSPMKGHSHVYWYRQLPEEGLKFMVYLQKENIIDESGMPKERFSAEFPKEGPSILRIQQVVRGDSAAYFCASSPTGQGIYEQFFGPGTRLTVL.

This clone was seen just once. The chain combines TRBV2 with TRBJ2-2; 8 bases map to TRBD1. V lost 6 bases, J lost 3 bases, and 3 bases stayed unmatched. The CDR3 loop spans 14 amino acids. Germline CDR1 reads SNHLY; CDR2 reads FYNNEI. The CDR3 region is CASSGQGDTGELFF. CDR3 DNA: TGTGCCAGCAGCGGACAGGGTGACACCGGGGAGCTGTTTTTT.

This chain uses TRBV9 with TRBJ2-1; 7 nucleotides line up with TRBD2. This CDR3 is built from 14 residues. The germline V gene encodes CDR1 SGDLS and CDR2 YYNGEE. V trimming: 4 bases; J trimming: 3 bases; junction bases outside the gene matches: 4. The CDR3 sequence is CASSPRTSYNEQFF. Here the CDR3 DNA reads TGTGCCAGCAGCCCCCGGACTAGCTACAATGAGCAGTTCTTC.

The genes are TRBV10-3 and TRBJ2-7; a weak D match, TRBD1 (5 bases). The length of the CDR3 is 12 residues. Germline V gene sequence: CDR1 ENHRY, CDR2 SYGVKD. With 7 bases removed from V and 5 bases from J, the gap between germline ends came to 12 bases. CDR3 in DNA: TGTGCCATCAAAGGCAGGGCCGACGAGCAGTACTTC. This encodes CAIKGRADEQYF.

The chain links TRBV28 to TRBJ1-4, with TRBD1 matching over 9 bases. The CDR3 has 15 amino acids. Germline CDR1 reads MDHEN; CDR2 reads SYDVKM. V shed 6 bases, J shed 13 bases, and the junction held 15 bases outside the gene matches. The CDR3 protein is CASRFRGPGTGRLFF. The CDR3 DNA follows: TGTGCCAGCAGGTTCCGGGGGCCCGGGACAGGGAGACTGTTTTTT.

The CDR3 is CASSSAGAYNEQFF. Here the CDR3 DNA reads TGCGCCAGCAGCTCAGCGGGGGCTTACAATGAGCAGTTCTTC. The gene calls are TRBV5-1 and TRBJ2-1, with TRBD2 identical over 8 bases. The J segment lost 4 bases and the V segment lost 3 bases, leaving 3 bases of the junction unmatched. Germline V CDR1 and CDR2: SGHRS, YFSETQ. The CDR3 totals 14 residues.

CDR3 protein: CASTPGQENQPQHF. The CDR3 coding sequence is TGTGCCAGCACACCGGGACAGGAGAATCAGCCCCAGCATTTT. This chain uses TRBV5-8 with TRBJ1-5, with 8 nucleotides matching TRBD1. Germline assignment: CDR1 SGHTS and CDR2 YDEGEE. This CDR3 is 14 amino acids long. Trimming took 6 bases from V and 4 from J; bases not matched to a gene: 6. Using reference TRBV5-8 and TRBJ1-5 for the parts outside the CDR3, the full variable domain is EAGVTQSPTHLIKTRGQQATLRCSPISGHTSVYWYQQALGLGLQFLLWYDEGEERNRGNFPPRFSGRQFPNYSSELNVNALELEDSALYLCASTPGQENQPQHFGDGTRLSIL.

V and J are TRBV30 and TRBJ1-1, with D maybe TRBD1 (6 bases). Trimming took off 6 bases at V and 0 bases at J, with 11 bases between the two ends. This CDR3 is built from 13 residues. CDR1 and CDR2 (germline): GTSNPN, SVGIG (reference sequence). Written as DNA, the CDR3 is TGTGCCTGTAGCCAGGGGATGAACACTGAAGCTTTCTTT. It specifies CACSQGMNTEAFF.

As regards this clone: One junction end disagrees with the germline gene, perhaps due to a read error. The chain employs TRBV28 and TRBJ1-3; 11 bases fit TRBD1. The V gene's germline CDR1 is MDHEN and CDR2 SYDVKM. The CDR3 consists of 16 residues. The CDR3 coding sequence is TGTGCCAGCAGTCCAGGCGGACAGGGGGCTGGGAACACCATATATTTT. This translates into CASSPGGQGAGNTIYF.